These T cell receptor beta chains were read from a single sample in a study of blood T cell repertoires in COVID-19. Sequencing used immunoSEQ multiplex PCR; TCRdb keeps in-frame clones, though not all of them. The sample shows some 270,000 clones, roughly nine tenths of them seen only once. Sequenced input: PBMCs or T cells enriched from blood (not recorded which). These receptors were collected from an older woman who had recovered from COVID-19. The CDR3 runs from the conserved cysteine through the conserved F or W. A D gene is named only where the DNA matches it firmly. Rows give clone size only sometimes, using once, few, many, or a class for an expanded clone.

v_call	j_call	d_call	clone_size	cdr3_nt	cdr3_aa
TRBV11-2	TRBJ1-2	NA	once	TGTGCCAGCTCTATCAACAGCTATGGCTACACCTTC	CASSINSYGYTF
TRBV25-1	TRBJ2-7	NA	NA	TGTGCCAGCAGTGAAATCCAACACAGGGATGACGAGCAGTACTTC	CASSEIQHRDDEQYF
TRBV25-1	TRBJ2-7	TRBD1	few	TGTGCCAGCAGCCCGGGCGGGACAGGTTATCGCGAGCAGTACTTC	CASSPGGTGYREQYF
TRBV19	TRBJ2-2	NA	NA	TGTGCCAGTAGTCTTGATAGCGGCAACGGGGAGCTGTTTTTT	CASSLDSGNGELFF
TRBV11-2	TRBJ2-1	TRBD2	few	TGTGCCAGCAAAAGAGGGGGGGCTAGCGGGAGTTCCTACAATGAGCAGTTCTTC	CASKRGGASGSSYNEQFF
TRBV27	TRBJ1-2	NA	NA	TGTGCCAGCAGTACGCGGGGGGCTGATGGCTACACCTTC	CASSTRGADGYTF
TRBV5-1	TRBJ1-3	NA	NA	TGCGCCAGCAGCGTCGACGGAGCCTCTGGAAACACCATATATTTT	CASSVDGASGNTIYF
TRBV28	TRBJ2-1	TRBD1	NA	TGTGCCAGGACGGGACAGGGGTACCATGAGCAGTTCTTC	CARTGQGYHEQFF
TRBV20-1	TRBJ2-7	NA	once	TGCAGTGCTACCTCAGGGCACGAGCAGTACTTC	CSATSGHEQYF
TRBV30	TRBJ2-7	TRBD2	NA	TGTGCCTGGAGGGAGGGGACTAGCGCGTATGAGCAGTACTTC	CAWREGTSAYEQYF
TRBV2	TRBJ2-5	NA	NA	TGTGCCAGCAGTTACCAGGGGAGAGAGACCCAGTACTTC	CASSYQGRETQYF
TRBV27	TRBJ1-4	NA	NA	TGTGCCAGCAGTTTAATCCGGGCAACTAATGAAAAACTGTTTTTT	CASSLIRATNEKLFF
TRBV5-1	TRBJ1-1	NA	NA	TGCGCCAGCAGCCCGGGAGCATACACTGAAGCTTTCTTT	CASSPGAYTEAFF
TRBV18	TRBJ1-1	NA	NA	TGTGCCAGCTCACCAAATCAGGGCGCCATGCACACTGAAGCTTTCTTT	CASSPNQGAMHTEAFF
TRBV5-1	TRBJ2-5	TRBD1	NA	TGCGCCAGCAGCGTGCTAACAGGGGATCAAGAGACCCAGTACTTC	CASSVLTGDQETQYF
TRBV21-1	TRBJ2-2	NA	NA	TGTGCCAGCAGCAAAAAGCCCACCGGGGAGCTGTTTTTT	CASSKKPTGELFF
TRBV18	TRBJ1-1	NA	NA	TGTGCCAGCTCACCCAGGCGGAACACTGAAGCTTTCTTT	CASSPRRNTEAFF
TRBV18	TRBJ1-4	NA	NA	TGTGCCAGCTCACCTCTGGAGAGCACAATAACAAATGAAAAACTGTTTTTT	CASSPLESTITNEKLFF
TRBV5-4	TRBJ1-2	NA	few	TGTGCCAGCAGCTTCGCAGGGGCTAATGGCTACACCTTC	CASSFAGANGYTF
TRBV4-2	TRBJ2-3	TRBD2	NA	TGTGCCAGCAGCCGCCGCTGGGCGGGAGAGTCCTCTAGCACAGATACGCAGTATTTT	CASSRRWAGESSSTDTQYF
TRBV27	TRBJ1-2	TRBD1	NA	TGTGCCAGCAGTTTTTGGGACAGGGGTGGCTACACCTTC	CASSFWDRGGYTF
TRBV21-1	TRBJ2-7	NA	NA	TGTGCCAGCAGCAAGGGGACAGGGTACTCCTACGAGCAGTACTTC	CASSKGTGYSYEQYF
TRBV11-2	TRBJ2-1	NA	NA	TGTGCCAGCAGCTCTCTGGAGGGCAATGAGCAGTTCTTC	CASSSLEGNEQFF
TRBV7-8	TRBJ1-3	NA	once	TGTGCCAGCAGCTTAGGTACAGGGCCTGCTGGAAACACCATATATTTT	CASSLGTGPAGNTIYF
TRBV7-3	TRBJ2-7	TRBD2	NA	TGTGCCAGCAGCCCGGGGACTAGCTGGCGCGAGCAGTACTTC	CASSPGTSWREQYF
TRBV28	TRBJ2-3	TRBD2	NA	TGTGCCAGCAGTGCTAGCGGGGGGGCTGGTGCAGATACGCAGTATTTT	CASSASGGAGADTQYF
TRBV7-9	TRBJ2-2	NA	NA	TGTGCCAGCAGCCGGGGTAACACCGGGGAGCTGTTTTTT	CASSRGNTGELFF
TRBV6-6	TRBJ2-5	NA	few	TGTGCCAGCAGTCCGTTGACACCGACCACCGGAGAGACCCAGTACTTC	CASSPLTPTTGETQYF
TRBV19	TRBJ1-2	NA	NA	TGTGCCAGTAGTATAGATCTACGGACTGGCAGGAACTATGGCTACACCTTC	CASSIDLRTGRNYGYTF
TRBV2	TRBJ1-6	TRBD1	NA	TGTGCCAGCAGTCTACAGGGGGTTAAGGCTTCACCCCTCCACTTT	CASSLQGVKASPLHF
TRBV4-1	TRBJ1-3	NA	NA	TGCGCCAGCAGCCCCGGAGTTACTGGAAACACCATATATTTT	CASSPGVTGNTIYF
TRBV7-8	TRBJ2-3	TRBD2	NA	TGTGCCAGCAGCTTAAGGTCGAGCGGGGTCCGAGATACGCAGTATTTT	CASSLRSSGVRDTQYF
TRBV5-1	TRBJ2-1	NA	NA	TGCGCCAGCACCTTCAAGGGGGTTGCCGACAATGAGCAGTTCTTC	CASTFKGVADNEQFF
TRBV5-1	TRBJ2-7	NA	NA	TGCGCCAGCAGCTTTCTAGGCGCCGAGCAGTACTTC	CASSFLGAEQYF
TRBV13	TRBJ1-5	NA	NA	TGTGCCAGCAGCCCTGTCGGGGATACTAGCAATCAGCCCCAGCATTTT	CASSPVGDTSNQPQHF
TRBV15	TRBJ1-5	TRBD1	NA	TGTGCCACCAGCACTCGATATGGACAGGGTGGCGATCAGCCCCAGCATTTT	CATSTRYGQGGDQPQHF
TRBV5-4	TRBJ2-3	TRBD2	NA	TGTGCCAGCAGCTTGGAACTAGCGGACGCCGATACGCAGTATTTT	CASSLELADADTQYF
TRBV24-1	TRBJ2-4	NA	NA	TGTGCCACCAGTGCAGGGGATCTAGCCAAAAACATTCAGTACTTC	CATSAGDLAKNIQYF
TRBV5-1	TRBJ1-1	NA	NA	TGCGCCAGCAGCCAGGGGTCGCCGGGCACTGAAGCTTTCTTT	CASSQGSPGTEAFF
TRBV9	TRBJ2-5	NA	NA	TGTGCCAGCAGCACCCTCGAGGAGACCCAGTACTTC	CASSTLEETQYF
TRBV2	TRBJ2-7	TRBD2	NA	TGTGCCAGCAGAGGACTAGCGGGGTCCTACGAGCAGTACTTC	CASRGLAGSYEQYF
TRBV7-3	TRBJ1-4	NA	NA	TGTGCCAGCAGCTCAGGTGGAAAACTGTTTTTT	CASSSGGKLFF
TRBV18	TRBJ1-1	NA	NA	TGTGCCAGCTCCCTGACAGAGAACACTGAAGCTTTCTTT	CASSLTENTEAFF
TRBV18	TRBJ1-5	NA	NA	TGTGCCAGCTCAGCCACTACCTCAATCCAGCCCCAGCATTTT	CASSATTSIQPQHF
TRBV7-2	TRBJ2-2	NA	NA	TGTGCCAGCAGCTTCGGGGGGCGGGGCACCGGGGAGCTGTTTTTT	CASSFGGRGTGELFF
TRBV21-1	TRBJ1-1	NA	NA	TGTGCCAGCAGCATAACCGGGACAGGGGACGGAAGGGCTTTCTTT	CASSITGTGDGRAFF